These 21 T cell receptor beta chains share one sample of origin, sequenced in a study of cytomegalovirus exposure and HLA in healthy donors. Both 60 Vbeta primers and 13 Jbeta primers went into the PCR. The method was immunoSEQ multiplex PCR; TCRdb's version includes in-frame clones alone and lacks a portion of them. The sample has 110,000 or so clones; over 8.5% are singletons. Specimen: PBMCs. These receptors were obtained from a middle-aged woman in good health and CMV-seropositive.

CDR3 nucleotides: TGTGCCAGCAGCCCGGGACAGGGAGGTTCACCCCTCCACTTT. It codes for CASSPGQGGSPLHF. The J gene is TRBJ1-6, the V gene TRBV9, with 9 bases aligning to TRBD1. The V gene's germline CDR1 is SGDLS and CDR2 YYNGEE. After removal of 4 bases from V and 9 bases from J, the junction contained 5 bases not matched to a gene. The CDR3 covers 14 residues. Together with reference TRBV9 and TRBJ1-6, the CDR3 gives the full variable domain: DSGVTQTPKHLITATGQRVTLRCSPRSGDLSVYWYQQSLDQGLQFLIQYYNGEERAKGNILERFSAQQFPDLHSELNLSSLELGDSALYFCASSPGQGGSPLHFGNGTRLTVT.

This clone has just a few counts. The gene calls are TRBV2 and TRBJ1-3; 8 bases are shared with TRBD1. This CDR3 is 16 amino acids long. Trimming cost V 6 bases and J 5 bases; bases outside gene matches: 12. From germline, CDR1 is SNHLY and CDR2 FYNNEI. CDR3: CASRAGAGGKRNTIYF. The CDR3 DNA reads TGTGCCAGCAGGGCAGGAGCAGGGGGCAAGAGAAACACCATATATTTT.

The sample holds a few counts of this clone. J is TRBJ2-7 and V is TRBV9; 10 bases align to TRBD1. The J segment lost 2 bases and the V segment lost 0 bases, leaving 2 bases of the junction unmatched. The CDR3 loop spans 15 amino acids. The germline V gene encodes CDR1 SGDLS and CDR2 YYNGEE. The CDR3 DNA is TGTGCCAGCAGCGTAGAGGACAGGGGGGCCTACGAGCAGTACTTC. It is translated as CASSVEDRGAYEQYF.

This rearrangement joins TRBV19 to TRBJ1-1; D is unclear. CDR1 and CDR2 (germline): LNHDA, SQIVND (reference sequence). CDR3 length: 14 residues. Trimming took 3 bases from V and 3 from J, leaving 11 bases between them. The DNA for the CDR3 is TGTGCCAGTAGTATCGGCGGCCGGGACACTGAAGCTTTCTTT. This translates into CASSIGGRDTEAFF.

This clone appeared a few times. This chain connects TRBV19 to TRBJ2-6; TRBD2 matches at 9 bases. This CDR3 is built from 16 residues. The V segment lost 7 bases and the J segment 3 bases; nucleotides outside the gene matches: 7. Germline V gene lookup returns CDR1 LNHDA and CDR2 SQIVND (reference sequence). In DNA form, the CDR3 reads TGTGCCAGTACCAGGACTAGCGCCGGTGGGGCCAACGTCCTGACTTTC. Translated: CASTRTSAGGANVLTF. Drawing the rest from reference TRBV19 and TRBJ2-6, the complete variable domain is DGGITQSPKYLFRKEGQNVTLSCEQNLNHDAMYWYRQDPGQGLRLIYYSQIVNDFQKGDIAEGYSVSREKKESFPLTVTSAQKNPTAFYLCASTRTSAGGANVLTFGAGSRLTVL.

This clone was counted a few times. V is TRBV6-1 and J is TRBJ1-1; D possibly corresponds to TRBD1 (6 bases). Germline lookup yields CDR1 MNHNS and CDR2 SASEGT. The length of the CDR3 is 15 residues. V was clipped by 5 bases and J by 1 base, with 14 bases between them. CDR3 sequence (DNA): TGTGCCAGCAGTCTGCCGACAGGAGCGAACACTGAAGCTTTCTTT. Its translation is CASSLPTGANTEAFF.

The chain is built from TRBV9 and TRBJ1-3, with TRBD1 matching 7 bases. The CDR3 is 15 residues long. V was pared by 0 bases and J by 2 bases, with 2 bases of the junction left unmatched. The germline gives CDR1 SGDLS, CDR2 YYNGEE. CDR3 bases: TGTGCCAGCAGCGTAGCCGGGACAGCTGGAAACACCATATATTTT. Translated, it gives CASSVAGTAGNTIYF.

The sample holds a few counts of this clone. The chain employs TRBV11-2 and TRBJ1-1, with D unclear. The CDR3 is 14 amino acids. Trimming removed 6 bases from V and 0 bases from J, with 11 bases in between. CDR1 and CDR2 from the germline V gene are SGHAT and FQNNGV. The chain's CDR3 is CASRLHPMNTEAFF. The CDR3 DNA reads as TGTGCCAGCAGATTACATCCCATGAACACTGAAGCTTTCTTT. Based on the CDR3 plus reference TRBV11-2 and TRBJ1-1, the full variable domain is EAGVAQSPRYKIIEKRQSVAFWCNPISGHATLYWYQQILGQGPKLLIQFQNNGVVDDSQLPKDRFSAERLKGVDSTLKIQPAKLEDSAVYLCASRLHPMNTEAFFGQGTRLTVV.

The chain carries TRBV5-4 and TRBJ1-2, with 8 bases aligning to TRBD1. V gave up 0 bases and J gave up 7 bases; unmatched junction bases: 8. The CDR3 sequence is 15 residues long. Germline values: CDR1 SGHNT, CDR2 YYREEE (reference sequence). CDR3: CASSLAENRGGGYTF. The CDR3 DNA is TGTGCCAGCAGCTTGGCGGAGAACAGGGGGGGTGGCTACACCTTC.

The J gene is TRBJ2-5, the V gene TRBV27; perhaps TRBD2 as D (6 bases). Matching the DNA end better, TRBJ2-7 makes the J call doubtful. Germline V lookup: CDR1 MNHEY, CDR2 SMNVEV (reference sequence). The CDR3 runs 13 residues. Here the CDR3 reads CASSLRGTYEQYF. In nucleotides, the CDR3 is TGTGCCAGCAGTTTACGGGGGACCTACGAGCAGTACTTC.

The sample holds a few counts of this clone. The chain uses TRBV19 and TRBJ1-5; perhaps TRBD1 as D (6 bases). V lost 11 bases to trimming and J lost 1 base, with 15 bases between them. CDR1 and CDR2 (germline): LNHDA, SQIVND (reference sequence). The CDR3 is made up of 14 amino acids. The CDR3 DNA sequence: TGTGCCGGCTCTACAGGGATGAGCAATCAGCCCCAGCATTTT. Translating it yields CAGSTGMSNQPQHF.

This clone was recorded a few times. The DNA for the CDR3 is TGTGCCAGCAGCTTAGGGGGACTCCAAGCCACCGGGGAGCTGTTTTTT. Protein: CASSLGGLQATGELFF. The chain recombines TRBV7-2 with TRBJ2-2, with TRBD2 as a possible D gene (6 bases). Trimming left V 1 base short and J 4 bases short, with 13 bases between. Germline lookup yields CDR1 SGHTA and CDR2 FQGNSA. CDR3 length: 16 amino acids. Together with reference TRBV7-2 and TRBJ2-2, the CDR3 gives the full variable domain: GAGVSQSPSNKVTEKGKDVELRCDPISGHTALYWYRQSLGQGLEFLIYFQGNSAPDKSGLPSDRFSAERTGGSVSTLTIQRTQQEDSAVYLCASSLGGLQATGELFFGEGSRLTVL.

This clone came up a few times. V usage is TRBV5-1 and J usage is TRBJ1-5; D is uncertain. CDR3 size: 14 residues. The V and J ends lost 0 bases and 5 bases respectively, with 9 bases between them. Germline-derived CDR1 and CDR2 are SGHRS and YFSETQ. The CDR3 spells CASSLDGVHQPQHF. CDR3 nucleotide sequence: TGCGCCAGCAGCTTGGACGGGGTCCATCAGCCCCAGCATTTT.

This clone appeared a few times. This sequence joins TRBV30 and TRBJ1-2, with D unresolved. CDR1 is GTSNPN and CDR2 is SVGIG in the germline V gene (reference sequence). CDR3 length: 11 amino acids. V was trimmed by 1 base and J by 4 bases, leaving 4 bases between them. The CDR3 bases are TGTGCCTGGAGTGGGGCCTATGGCTACACCTTC. It is translated as CAWSGAYGYTF. Full variable domain (missing parts from reference TRBV30 and TRBJ1-2): SQTIHQWPATLVQPVGSPLSLECTVEGTSNPNLYWYRQAAGRGLQLLFYSVGIGQISSEVPQNLSASRPQDRQFILSSKKLLLSDSGFYLCAWSGAYGYTFGSGTRLTVV.

The chain recombines TRBV5-1 with TRBJ1-5; D is unresolved. The CDR3 length is 13 residues. Deletions cut 0 bases from V and 7 bases from J, with 8 bases between. Germline V gene data show CDR1 as SGHRS and CDR2 as YFSETQ. CDR3 sequence: CASSLDSGQPQHF. CDR3 nucleotides: TGCGCCAGCAGCTTGGACAGTGGACAGCCCCAGCATTTT.

J is TRBJ2-5 and V is TRBV18; 9 nucleotides agree with TRBD1. Germline loops: CDR1 KGHSH, CDR2 LQKENI. J gave up 5 bases and V 4 bases, and 8 bases lay outside the gene matches. The CDR3 consists of 15 residues. As DNA, the CDR3 is TGTGCCAGCTCACAAAGGACAGGGGTTGGGGAGACCCAGTACTTC. Residues: CASSQRTGVGETQYF.

J is TRBJ2-2 and V is TRBV19, with D possibly TRBD1 on 6 matching bases. V was clipped by 3 bases and J by 0 bases, with 14 bases between them. Germline V CDR1 and CDR2: LNHDA, SQIVND (reference sequence). The CDR3 runs 17 residues. CDR3 amino acids: CASSIPDRPANTGELFF. Here the CDR3 DNA reads TGTGCCAGTAGTATCCCCGACAGGCCGGCGAACACCGGGGAGCTGTTTTTT.

The V call is TRBV7-9, the J call TRBJ1-1; D may be TRBD1 (5 bases). The germline gives CDR1 SEHNR, CDR2 FQNEAQ (reference sequence). Deletions cut 3 bases from V and 8 bases from J, with 13 bases between. The length of the CDR3 is 13 residues. This chain's CDR3 is CASSFKTASEAFF. The CDR3 DNA follows: TGTGCCAGCAGCTTTAAGACAGCTTCAGAAGCTTTCTTT.

This clone turned up a few times. This sequence joins TRBV30 and TRBJ1-6, with 8 positions matching TRBD1. V was clipped by 2 bases and J by 8 bases; unmatched bases: 2. The CDR3 spans 13 residues. CDR1 and CDR2 from the germline V gene are GTSNPN and SVGIG (reference sequence). The CDR3 loop is CAWSPTGDSPLHF. DNA for the CDR3: TGTGCCTGGAGTCCGACAGGGGATTCACCCCTCCACTTT. The full variable domain, its missing parts supplied by reference TRBV30 and TRBJ1-6, is SQTIHQWPATLVQPVGSPLSLECTVEGTSNPNLYWYRQAAGRGLQLLFYSVGIGQISSEVPQNLSASRPQDRQFILSSKKLLLSDSGFYLCAWSPTGDSPLHFGNGTRLTVT.

The V and J genes are TRBV7-9 and TRBJ1-4; D is ambiguous. Germline V gene data show CDR1 as SEHNR and CDR2 as FQNEAQ (reference sequence). The CDR3 sequence is 16 residues long. The ends were cut back, 5 bases at V and 7 bases at J, with 20 bases in the middle. As DNA, the CDR3 is TGTGCCAGCAGCGCAAACGGGGTAGGGAGGACTGAAAAACTGTTTTTT. The encoded protein is CASSANGVGRTEKLFF.

This clone has more than one count but fewer than ten. The chain recombines TRBV5-1 with TRBJ2-1, with no clear D. The germline V gene has CDR1 SGHRS and CDR2 YFSETQ. V lost 4 bases and J 0 bases, leaving 8 bases between the germline ends. The CDR3 has 14 residues. CDR3 protein: CASSPYYSYNEQFF. CDR3 coding DNA: TGCGCCAGCAGCCCCTATTACTCCTACAATGAGCAGTTCTTC.